The rows below give T cell receptor beta chains drawn from one sample of a study of OX40 agonist ivuxolimab in advanced cancers. Data came from immunoSEQ multiplex PCR; TCRdb stores just in-frame clones and leaves some out. The sample lists some 120,000 clones, approximately 90% occurring once. The sequencing used CD4+ or CD8+ T cells sorted from blood, collected in a trial of the OX40 agonist ivuxolimab. All receptors come from an adult with an advanced solid tumor such as melanoma, head and neck, liver or kidney cancer. Each CDR3 is given with its conserved first and last residue.

V: TRBV27; CDR3: CASSFNGEGEKLFF
V: TRBV15; CDR3: CATSRGSGGHYEQYF
V: TRBV19; CDR3: CASSITPGGVNYGYTF
V: TRBV9; CDR3: CASSVGLSVSGNTIYF
V: TRBV29-1; CDR3: CSVEDVHLNYGYTF
V: TRBV5-4; CDR3: CASRSYRQGDTQYF
V: TRBV19; CDR3: CASSIVVQNHGYTF
V: TRBV19; CDR3: CASSIPGQANTEAFF
V: TRBV11-2; CDR3: CASSLGSNYGYTF
V: TRBV27; CDR3: CASSPHGYSYEQYF
V: TRBV5-1; CDR3: CASSPGSGNDEQFF
V: TRBV27; CDR3: CASSFRQANYGYTF
V: TRBV9; CDR3: CASSVQGGDTQYF
V: TRBV28; CDR3: CASSLGIVTYEQYF
V: TRBV30; CDR3: CAWSYRASLWEQYF
V: TRBV28; CDR3: CASSLSQGYEQYF
V: TRBV9; CDR3: CASSAGDGKPNGYTF
V: TRBV5-1; CDR3: CASSLDRGWADTQYF
V: TRBV7-6; CDR3: CASSANRAREEKLFF
V: TRBV5-1; CDR3: CASSKGQAHEQYF
V: TRBV6-5; CDR3: CASSFGGGALDEQFF
V: TRBV18; CDR3: CASSPPVVAGGGNEQFF
V: TRBV25-1; CDR3: CASSIAGGFIGEQFF
V: TRBV10-2; CDR3: CASSEQLYSNQPQHF
V: TRBV18; CDR3: CASSLSGTGASEAFF
V: TRBV11-3; CDR3: CASSIGEETQYF
V: TRBV15; CDR3: CATSRDLSNQPQHF
V: TRBV11-2; CDR3: CASSLVGIVYEQYF
V: TRBV2; CDR3: CASSDSRRINTEAFF
V: TRBV15; CDR3: CATSRGGAHSTDTQYF
V: TRBV7-3; CDR3: CASSPLAGRITDTQYF
V: TRBV7-3; CDR3: CASSPLERANTEAFF
V: TRBV14; CDR3: CASSQGVAEQYF
V: TRBV15; CDR3: CATSRDPTGELFF
V: TRBV4-2; CDR3: CASSQDREGIQYF
V: TRBV15; CDR3: CATSRDTNTEAFF
V: TRBV30; CDR3: CAYDRGNSNQPQHF
V: TRBV6-6; CDR3: CASRRQVPSSYEQYF
V: TRBV7-9; CDR3: CASSLPGQGMSYEQYF
V: TRBV27; CDR3: CASSFQENTEAFF
V: TRBV5-6; CDR3: CASSLGQGVFYGYTF
V: TRBV19; CDR3: CASSLSGNTIYF
V: TRBV27; CDR3: CASRRGLYEKLFF
V: TRBV18; CDR3: CASSPGQTNYGYTF
V: TRBV28; CDR3: CASSDAQGNTEAFF